The 19 T cell receptor beta chains given below trace back to one sample, sequenced in a study of T cells in Graves' hyperthyroidism and ophthalmopathy. TCR beta CDR3 regions were amplified from RNA transcripts. The TCR CDR3 first-round RT-PCR relied on the HTBI primer set. One entry per CDR3 protein results from TCRdb running MiXCR on the multiplex PCR reads. Of roughly 560,000 distinct CDR3 sequences in the sample, 14% to 15% were seen once. Sequencing used blood. Source of these receptors: a woman in her 40s with Graves' ophthalmopathy.

This clonotype was observed at least ten times. This rearrangement joins TRBV2 to TRBJ2-7; 8 bases are shared with TRBD1. Unmatched junction bases numbered 6, after V lost 5 bases and J lost 6 bases. Germline CDR1 and CDR2: SNHLY and FYNNEI. The CDR3 loop spans 13 amino acids. The DNA of the CDR3 is TGTGCCAGCAGTTTACTGGACAGGGCCGAGCAGTACTTC. Amino acid sequence: CASSLLDRAEQYF.

This clonotype has ten or more counts. One junction end disagrees with the germline gene, perhaps due to a read error. The chain links TRBV28 to TRBJ2-7; TRBD2 matches 12 bases. Germline assignment: CDR1 MDHEN and CDR2 SYDVKM. The CDR3 length is 15 residues. CDR3 DNA sequence: TGTGCCAGCAGTCTTTCTAGCGGGAGGGCCTACGGGCAGTACTTC. Translating gives CASSLSSGRAYGQYF.

This clonotype has at least ten counts. The gene calls are TRBV4-3 and TRBJ2-7; TRBD2 agrees at 11 bases. V lost 0 bases and J lost 7; bases outside the gene matches: 2. CDR1 LGHNA and CDR2 YSLEER come from the germline V gene. This CDR3 has 14 residues. DNA of the CDR3: TGCGCCAGCAGCCAAGATAGACTAGCGGGAGAGCAGTACTTC. Translated: CASSQDRLAGEQYF.

This clonotype was observed a few times. This sequence joins TRBV7-2 and TRBJ1-5; D unresolved. Between the trimmed V and J ends, which lost 1 base and 3 bases, there was a span of 7 bases. Germline V lookup: CDR1 SGHTA, CDR2 FQGNSA. The CDR3 loop spans 14 amino acids. This CDR3 reads CASSLGRHNQPQHF. DNA of the CDR3: TGTGCCAGCAGCTTAGGTCGGCACAATCAGCCCCAGCATTTT. Filled out from reference TRBV7-2 and TRBJ1-5, the complete variable domain reads GAGVSQSPSNKVTEKGKDVELRCDPISGHTALYWYRQSLGQGLEFLIYFQGNSAPDKSGLPSDRFSAERTGGSVSTLTIQRTQQEDSAVYLCASSLGRHNQPQHFGDGTRLSIL.

This clonotype was recorded at least ten times. The chain employs TRBV28 and TRBJ1-2; TRBD1 might be the D (6 bases). The CDR3 is made up of 14 amino acids. Trimming took 6 bases from V and 4 from J, leaving 15 bases between them. Germline CDR1 reads MDHEN; CDR2 reads SYDVKM. The CDR3 sequence is CASSFETGVYGYTF. CDR3 nucleotide sequence: TGTGCCAGCAGCTTTGAGACAGGCGTCTATGGCTACACCTTC.

Many counts were recorded for this clonotype. The V gene is TRBV6-1, the J gene TRBJ2-2, with D uncertain. V gave up 0 bases and J gave up 0 bases, with 5 bases separating them. This CDR3 is 15 amino acids long. CDR1 and CDR2 from the germline V gene are MNHNS and SASEGT. The CDR3 DNA reads as TGTGCCAGCAGTGAAGCGGTAGCGAACACCGGGGAGCTGTTTTTT. As protein: CASSEAVANTGELFF.

This clonotype was observed many times. The chain has TRBV2 and TRBJ1-2; no clear D. CDR3 size: 13 residues. The V gene lost 4 bases and the J gene lost 0 bases, with 6 bases spanning the gap. Germline V gene sequence: CDR1 SNHLY, CDR2 FYNNEI. The CDR3 reads CASSAVSNYGYTF. The CDR3 nucleotides are TGTGCCAGCAGTGCGGTGTCTAACTATGGCTACACCTTC.

The chain couples TRBV9 to TRBJ1-2; 8 nucleotides match TRBD1. The CDR3 spans 14 residues. From germline, CDR1 is SGDLS and CDR2 YYNGEE. Trimming cost V 3 bases and J 5 bases; bases outside gene matches: 6. The CDR3: CASSAGDRLYGYTF. The CDR3 DNA follows: TGTGCCAGCAGCGCCGGGGACAGGCTATATGGCTACACCTTC.

The V gene is TRBV30, the J gene TRBJ1-3; D ambiguous. The CDR3 runs to 13 residues. Germline V CDR1 and CDR2: GTSNPN, SVGIG (reference sequence). V gave up 3 bases and J gave up 1 base, with 7 bases separating them. This CDR3 is CAWRPKSGNTIYF. The CDR3 bases are TGTGCCTGGAGGCCAAAATCTGGAAACACCATATATTTT.

The chain is built from TRBV12-3 or TRBV12-4 and TRBJ2-7; 7 bases map to TRBD2. CDR3 size: 15 residues. J gave up 7 bases and V 3 bases, and 12 bases lay outside the gene matches. Here the CDR3 DNA reads TGTGCCAGCAGTTTCGTTGCTAGCGGTTCCGGAGAGCAGTACTTC. Translation: CASSFVASGSGEQYF.

This clonotype has a count of ten or more. The chain carries TRBV4-3 and TRBJ1-6; D is undetermined. This CDR3 is 14 amino acids long. Germline V gene lookup returns CDR1 LGHNA and CDR2 YSLEER. Deletions cut 0 bases from V and 7 bases from J, with 7 bases between. The CDR3 DNA reads as TGCGCCAGCAGCCAAGAGAGCGGGAATTCACCCCTCCACTTT. Amino acid sequence: CASSQESGNSPLHF.

This clonotype was seen a handful of times. The CDR3 DNA reads as TGCAGTGCTAGGGAGTCGGTGGGCTACACCTTC. It translates to CSARESVGYTF. The chain uses TRBV20-1 and TRBJ1-2; unclear D gene. The CDR3 is 11 residues long. Trimming stripped 3 bases from V and 8 bases from J, with 10 bases between. In germline, CDR1 is DFQATT, CDR2 SNEGSKA (reference sequence).

The gene calls are TRBV11-2 and TRBJ2-3; 7 bases map to TRBD1. With 11 bases clipped from V and 2 bases from J, the junction kept 7 bases outside the gene matches. Per the germline V gene, CDR1 is SGHAT and CDR2 is FQNNGV. CDR3 size: 13 residues. The CDR3 spells CASQGENTDTQYF. CDR3 bases: TGTGCCTCCCAGGGGGAGAACACAGATACGCAGTATTTT.

This clonotype was observed many times. The V call is TRBV2, the J call TRBJ2-5; D is undetermined. Germline loops: CDR1 SNHLY, CDR2 FYNNEI. The CDR3 covers 11 residues. Trimming left V 5 bases short and J 9 bases short, with 10 bases between. The CDR3 sequence is CASSTERSQYF. CDR3 nucleotides: TGTGCCAGCAGTACCGAAAGGTCCCAGTACTTC.

This clonotype was found many times. The genes are TRBV6-5 and TRBJ1-5, with TRBD1 as a possible D gene (6 bases). The ends were cut back, 5 bases at V and 2 bases at J, with 22 bases in the middle. Germline lookup yields CDR1 MNHEY and CDR2 SVGAGI. This CDR3 is 18 amino acids long. The CDR3 bases are TGTGCCAGCAGTCCGGGCAGGGGTGGTATTTGGGGCAATCAGCCCCAGCATTTT. Its protein product is CASSPGRGGIWGNQPQHF.

This clonotype was observed at least ten times. The rearrangement joins TRBV20-1 to TRBJ2-7; a possible D gene is TRBD2 (6 bases). V dropped 6 bases and J dropped 0 bases, with 12 bases sitting between them. CDR1 DFQATT and CDR2 SNEGSKA come from the germline V gene (reference sequence). The CDR3 length is 13 residues. The DNA for the CDR3 is TGCAGTGCCCGGCGGGACCTCTCCTACGAGCAGTACTTC. The encoded protein is CSARRDLSYEQYF.

There are many counts of this clonotype. This chain uses TRBV9 with TRBJ2-5; 7 nucleotides agree with TRBD2. The CDR3 contains 13 residues. The V and J ends lost 0 bases and 5 bases, in that order; junction bases with no gene match: 1. CDR1 SGDLS and CDR2 YYNGEE come from the germline V gene. CDR3 coding DNA: TGTGCCAGCAGCGTAGTCGGGGGGGAGACCCAGTACTTC. As protein: CASSVVGGETQYF.

This clonotype occurred a few times. The chain uses TRBV27 and TRBJ1-5; 10 positions match TRBD1. V trimming: 6 bases; J trimming: 0 bases; junction bases outside the gene matches: 8. There are 17 residues in the CDR3. Germline assignment: CDR1 MNHEY and CDR2 SMNVEV (reference sequence). The CDR3 nucleotides read TGTGCCAGCAGCACCGGGACAGGGGAAGCTAGCAATCAGCCCCAGCATTTT. It specifies CASSTGTGEASNQPQHF.

This clonotype was detected a few times. The V call is TRBV30, the J call TRBJ2-7, with D perhaps matching TRBD2 (6 bases). The V and J ends lost 3 bases and 1 base respectively, with 7 bases between them. This CDR3 spans 12 amino acids. Germline V lookup: CDR1 GTSNPN, CDR2 SVGIG (reference sequence). The CDR3 spells CAWSAGSYEQYF. The CDR3 bases are TGTGCCTGGAGCGCGGGATCCTACGAGCAGTACTTC.